A selection of T cell receptor beta chains follows, all from one sample in a study of blood T cell repertoires in COVID-19. This table comes from immunoSEQ multiplex PCR, and its TCRdb copy is limited to in-frame clones, with some not included. Counted here are 60,000 to 80,000 clones, roughly nine tenths occurring once; the ten biggest clones make up 15% to 20%. Sequencing was performed on peripheral blood. These receptors all come from a woman aged 60 to 75 with COVID-19, enrolled during active disease. Each CDR3 is given with its conserved first and last residue. The D gene is left open where the match is weak. The size of a clone is reported for some rows only, either as once, few or many, or as a class for expanded clones.

D gene	J gene	clone size	V gene	CDR3 length	CDR3 protein	CDR3 DNA
-	TRBJ2-7	once	TRBV19	15	CASSTRLVNSYEQYF	TGTGCCAGTAGTACAAGACTAGTGAACTCCTACGAGCAGTACTTC
-	TRBJ2-7	-	TRBV10-3	14	CAISESSVSYEQYF	TGTGCCATCAGTGAGTCTTCAGTCTCCTACGAGCAGTACTTC
TRBD2	TRBJ2-1	-	TRBV24-1	16	CATSGIAGGNHNEQFF	TGTGCCACCAGTGGAATAGCGGGAGGGAACCACAATGAGCAGTTCTTC
-	TRBJ1-6	once	TRBV29-1	12	CSVVVGNSPLHF	TGCAGCGTTGTGGTCGGGAATTCACCCCTCCACTTT
-	TRBJ1-2	-	TRBV27	13	CASTGQTSYGYTF	TGTGCCAGCACCGGACAGACCTCCTATGGCTACACCTTC
TRBD1	TRBJ2-2	once	TRBV9	17	CASSGRWTGSYTGELFF	TGTGCCAGCAGCGGGAGGTGGACAGGTAGTTACACCGGGGAGCTGTTTTTT
TRBD2	TRBJ2-7	-	TRBV9	19	CASSLLPGELAGGSYEQYF	TGTGCCAGCAGCCTACTCCCGGGGGAACTAGCGGGAGGTTCCTACGAGCAGTACTTC
TRBD1	TRBJ1-1	-	TRBV5-1	13	CASSPVTGTEAFF	TGCGCCAGCAGCCCCGTGACAGGGACTGAAGCTTTCTTT
-	TRBJ1-1	once	TRBV19	15	CASSQGLSLRTEAFF	TGTGCCAGTAGTCAGGGACTCTCCCTGAGGACTGAAGCTTTCTTT
-	TRBJ1-3	-	TRBV30	15	CAWSVRRTSGNTIYF	TGTGCCTGGAGTGTACGGAGGACCTCTGGAAACACCATATATTTT
-	TRBJ2-7	-	TRBV11-2	14	CATTDRPLSYEQYF	TGTGCCACTACGGACAGACCCCTATCCTACGAGCAGTACTTC
TRBD1	TRBJ1-5	-	TRBV5-4	14	CASSSDRANQPQHF	TGTGCCAGCAGCTCCGACAGGGCAAATCAGCCCCAGCATTTT
-	TRBJ2-5	-	TRBV21-1	16	CASSKSAGVLGETQYF	TGTGCCAGCAGCAAATCGGCAGGGGTACTAGGAGAGACCCAGTACTTC